These 23 T cell receptor beta chains were sequenced from one sample in a study of cytomegalovirus exposure and HLA in healthy donors. The study ran its PCR with 60 Vbeta and 13 Jbeta primers. Clones were sequenced by immunoSEQ multiplex PCR, and TCRdb holds only the in-frame ones, with some missing. The sample has 95,000 to 100,000 clones; about 74% are singletons. Sequencing used PBMCs. These receptors all come from a man in his sixties in good health and CMV-seropositive.

This rearrangement joins TRBV13 to TRBJ1-1; 9 nucleotides match TRBD1. Germline V gene lookup returns CDR1 PRHDT and CDR2 FYEKMQ (reference sequence). The CDR3 spans 16 residues. Trimming took 4 bases from V and 5 from J; bases not matched to a gene: 11. This CDR3 reads CASSSRPGTGRTEAFF. In DNA form, the CDR3 reads TGTGCCAGCAGCTCCCGGCCGGGGACAGGGAGAACTGAAGCTTTCTTT.

The gene calls are TRBV10-1 and TRBJ1-2, with D possibly being TRBD1 (6 bases). Germline V lookup: CDR1 WNHNN, CDR2 SYGVQD (reference sequence). V lost 0 bases to trimming and J lost 5 bases, with 7 bases between them. The CDR3 runs to 13 residues. Written as DNA, the CDR3 is TGCGCCAGCAGTGAGTCCAGGGGATATGGCTACACCTTC. Protein product: CASSESRGYGYTF.

The J gene is TRBJ2-2, the V gene TRBV27; 9 bases are shared with TRBD2. Germline-derived CDR1 and CDR2 are MNHEY and SMNVEV (reference sequence). The CDR3 length is 16 residues. The trim removed 5 bases at V and 0 bases at J, leaving 4 bases unmatched. The CDR3 DNA reads as TGTGCCAGCAGTGCTATAGCGGGGGCGAACACCGGGGAGCTGTTTTTT. Its protein is CASSAIAGANTGELFF.

In its sample, this clone was seen once. This chain uses TRBV18 with TRBJ2-7, with TRBD2 as a possible D gene (6 bases). Germline CDR1 KGHSH, CDR2 LQKENI. The CDR3 loop spans 13 amino acids. Trimming cost V 6 bases and J 4 bases, with 13 bases left between them. CDR3 amino acids: CASSNTGGYEQYF. DNA of the CDR3: TGTGCCAGCTCTAACACTGGGGGGTACGAGCAGTACTTC.

This chain's CDR3 is CASSPQGNQPQHF. CDR3 nucleotide sequence: TGTGCCAGCAGCCCGCAGGGGAATCAGCCCCAGCATTTT. The rearrangement joins TRBV7-2 to TRBJ1-5; weak D call: TRBD1 (6 bases). Germline CDR1 reads SGHTA; CDR2 reads FQGNSA. This CDR3 is 13 amino acids long. Trimming pared 5 bases from V and 4 bases from J, leaving 9 bases between. The complete variable domain, with remaining parts taken from reference TRBV7-2 and TRBJ1-5, reads GAGVSQSPSNKVTEKGKDVELRCDPISGHTALYWYRQSLGQGLEFLIYFQGNSAPDKSGLPSDRFSAERTGGSVSTLTIQRTQQEDSAVYLCASSPQGNQPQHFGDGTRLSIL.

The CDR3 DNA is TGCGCCAGCAGCCAAGGCCTCCCGCTACTCCACGGGGGGGGTCTTGAAGCTTTCTTT. The encoded protein is CASSQGLPLLHGGGLEAFF. The chain links TRBV4-1 to TRBJ1-1; D is possibly TRBD1 (5 bases). The CDR3 spans 19 residues. Trimming cost V 1 base and J 7 bases, with 28 bases left between them. Germline loops: CDR1 MGHRA, CDR2 YSYEKL.

The chain joins TRBV5-1 to TRBJ2-5, with 9 bases fitting TRBD2. This CDR3 contains 15 residues. V lost 2 bases, J lost 5 bases, and 7 bases stayed unmatched. CDR1 SGHRS and CDR2 YFSETQ come from the germline V gene. The CDR3 coding sequence is TGCGCCAGCAGCTTTTCCCGCGGGGGGGACGAGACCCAGTACTTC. This codes for CASSFSRGGDETQYF. Looking up the rest from reference TRBV5-1 and TRBJ2-5 gives the full variable domain: KAGVTQTPRYLIKTRGQQVTLSCSPISGHRSVSWYQQTPGQGLQFLFEYFSETQRNKGNFPGRFSGRQFSNSRSEMNVSTLELGDSALYLCASSFSRGGDETQYFGPGTRLLVL.

V gene TRBV6-5 combines with J gene TRBJ2-1; 7 bases line up with TRBD1. Trimming removed 5 bases from V and 3 bases from J; junction bases left unmatched: 4. CDR3 size: 14 residues. CDR1 and CDR2 (germline): MNHEY, SVGAGI. The CDR3 is CASSRGQHYNEQFF. The CDR3 nucleotides read TGTGCCAGCAGTCGGGGACAGCACTACAATGAGCAGTTCTTC.

The chain employs TRBV30 and TRBJ2-7; tentative D call: TRBD1 (6 bases). The end of the DNA fits TRBJ2-5 better, so the J call may be wrong. This CDR3 region has 15 residues. Germline CDR1 reads GTSNPN; CDR2 reads SVGIG (reference sequence). The CDR3 loop is CAWSVPRGIQETQYF. The CDR3 DNA is TGTGCCTGGAGTGTACCCAGGGGTATACAAGAGACCCAGTACTTC.

In its sample, this clone was seen once. This chain connects TRBV7-3 to TRBJ1-6, with D hard to call. Deletions cut 2 bases from V and 3 bases from J, with 2 bases between. CDR1 and CDR2 from the germline V gene are SGHTA and FQGTGA. The CDR3 loop spans 13 amino acids. The chain's CDR3 is CASSLRYNSPLHF. CDR3 DNA sequence: TGTGCCAGCAGCTTACGCTATAATTCACCCCTCCACTTT.

V gene TRBV6-5 combines with J gene TRBJ2-2; the D gene is possibly TRBD1 (6 bases). CDR1 is MNHEY, CDR2 SVGAGI, per germline. This CDR3 comprises 16 residues. The V end lost 2 bases, the J end lost 5 bases, and 15 bases lay between the germline ends. CDR3: CASSYRTTGRTGELFF. The CDR3 DNA follows: TGTGCCAGCAGTTACCGAACGACAGGTCGGACCGGGGAGCTGTTTTTT.

J is TRBJ2-5 and V is TRBV27, with TRBD2 matching over 12 bases. This CDR3 contains 15 residues. Trimming removed 5 bases from V and 6 bases from J; junction bases left unmatched: 7. Germline values: CDR1 MNHEY, CDR2 SMNVEV (reference sequence). The CDR3 reads CASSPGLAGSQTQYF. The CDR3 nucleotides are TGTGCCAGCAGTCCCGGACTAGCGGGGAGCCAGACCCAGTACTTC.

The rearrangement uses TRBV5-1 and TRBJ1-1; no clear D. Germline lookup yields CDR1 SGHRS and CDR2 YFSETQ. Trimming cost V 2 bases and J 0 bases, with 5 bases left between them. CDR3 length: 13 residues. As DNA, the CDR3 is TGCGCCAGCAGCTTAACGGTGAACACTGAAGCTTTCTTT. Encoded protein: CASSLTVNTEAFF.

This chain joins TRBV5-4 and TRBJ1-2; TRBD1 aligns across 7 bases. Germline V gene lookup returns CDR1 SGHNT and CDR2 YYREEE (reference sequence). The CDR3 has 14 amino acids. The V gene end was trimmed by 4 bases and the J gene end by 2 bases; junction bases not matched to a gene: 5. In DNA form, the CDR3 reads TGTGCCAGCAGCCAACTGGGACAGAACTATGGCTACACCTTC. Its translation is CASSQLGQNYGYTF. Drawing the rest from reference TRBV5-4 and TRBJ1-2, the complete variable domain is ETGVTQSPTHLIKTRGQQVTLRCSSQSGHNTVSWYQQALGQGPQFIFQYYREEENGRGNFPPRFSGLQFPNYSSELNVNALELDDSALYLCASSQLGQNYGYTFGSGTRLTVV.

This sequence joins TRBV5-4 and TRBJ1-6, with 9 bases fitting TRBD1. The germline CDR1 and CDR2 sequences are SGHNT and YYREEE (reference sequence). This CDR3 contains 15 residues. V shed 4 bases and J 7 bases; nucleotides not matched to a gene: 6. CDR3 sequence (DNA): TGTGCCAGCAGCAGAACAGGGGGCGGGAATTCACCCCTCCACTTT. Its translation is CASSRTGGGNSPLHF.

The chain couples TRBV4-1 to TRBJ2-1; 9 bases align to TRBD1. The CDR3 is 17 amino acids. With V trimmed by 1 base and J by 5 bases, 9 bases remained unmatched. Per germline, CDR1 MGHRA and CDR2 YSYEKL. As DNA, the CDR3 is TGCGCCAGCAGCCAAGTAAGTTTCCGGGACAGGGACAATGAGCAGTTCTTC. It is translated as CASSQVSFRDRDNEQFF.

This clone was detected once. V and J are TRBV7-2 and TRBJ2-5, with 8 bases lining up with TRBD2. This CDR3 has 12 residues. With V trimmed by 1 base and J by 9 bases, 1 base remained unmatched. From germline, CDR1 is SGHTA and CDR2 FQGNSA. The CDR3 DNA follows: TGTGCCAGCAGCTTAGTCGGGAGGGCCCAGTACTTC. Its protein is CASSLVGRAQYF.

V and J are TRBV7-8 and TRBJ2-3; possible D gene TRBD1, 6 bases. Germline CDR1 SGHVS, CDR2 FQNEAQ. Trimming took off 5 bases at V and 3 bases at J, with 15 bases between the two ends. There are 15 residues in the CDR3. This CDR3 is CASSPSAGVTDTQYF. DNA for the CDR3: TGTGCCAGCAGCCCTTCGGCAGGGGTGACAGATACGCAGTATTTT.

The chain is built from TRBV5-1 and TRBJ2-7, with a tentative D call TRBD2 (7 bases). The germline gives CDR1 SGHRS, CDR2 YFSETQ. The CDR3 has 14 residues. Trimming took off 2 bases at V and 4 bases at J, with 13 bases between the two ends. CDR3: CASSLRGGNYEQYF. The CDR3 DNA sequence: TGCGCCAGCAGCTTACGCGGGGGCAATTACGAGCAGTACTTC.

V is TRBV5-5 and J is TRBJ1-4; D call uncertain. Germline CDR1 is SGHKS and CDR2 is YYEKEE (reference sequence). V lost 1 base, J lost 7 bases, and 17 bases lay in between. This CDR3 has 16 residues. Here the CDR3 reads CASSLLAGMGSEKLFF. In DNA form, the CDR3 reads TGTGCCAGCAGCTTGCTCGCGGGAATGGGTAGTGAAAAACTGTTTTTT.

The V call is TRBV5-6, the J call TRBJ2-7, with TRBD1 matching 9 bases. Germline-derived CDR1 and CDR2 are SGHDT and YYEEEE. The CDR3 length is 15 residues. J gave up 3 bases and V 0 bases, and 4 bases lay outside the gene matches. CDR3 sequence (DNA): TGTGCCAGCAGCTTGGGGGGGACAGGGAGCTACGAGCAGTACTTC. Its protein product is CASSLGGTGSYEQYF. The complete variable domain, with remaining parts taken from reference TRBV5-6 and TRBJ2-7, reads DAGVTQSPTHLIKTRGQQVTLRCSPKSGHDTVSWYQQALGQGPQFIFQYYEEEERQRGNFPDRFSGHQFPNYSSELNVNALLLGDSALYLCASSLGGTGSYEQYFGPGTRLTVT.

The gene calls are TRBV6-5 and TRBJ1-2, with no clear D. Trimming stripped 2 bases from V and 13 bases from J, with 14 bases between. From germline, CDR1 is MNHEY and CDR2 SVGAGI. The CDR3 contains 12 residues. CDR3 amino acids: CASSYAEVGVTF. The DNA for the CDR3 is TGTGCCAGCAGTTACGCTGAGGTCGGGGTCACCTTC.

The chain employs TRBV19 and TRBJ1-2; 7 nucleotides line up with TRBD1. V shed 8 bases, J shed 4 bases, and the junction held 7 bases outside the gene matches. This CDR3 comprises 13 residues. Germline loops: CDR1 LNHDA, CDR2 SQIVND (reference sequence). Written as DNA, the CDR3 is TGTGCCAGTGAGCCCCGGGACAGCTATGGCTACACCTTC. This gives the protein CASEPRDSYGYTF. Based on the CDR3 plus reference TRBV19 and TRBJ1-2, the full variable domain is DGGITQSPKYLFRKEGQNVTLSCEQNLNHDAMYWYRQDPGQGLRLIYYSQIVNDFQKGDIAEGYSVSREKKESFPLTVTSAQKNPTAFYLCASEPRDSYGYTFGSGTRLTVV.